This T cell receptor beta chain comes out of a study of blood T cell repertoires in COVID-19. Losses at the gene ends were 5 bases for V and 11 bases for J; bases not matched to a gene: 6. The CDR3 is 12 amino acids. Using immunoSEQ multiplex PCR, the repertoire was profiled, and TCRdb retains in-frame clones only, with some absent. The data hold some 530,000 clones, with approximately 85% observed a single time. The V call is TRBV12-3 or TRBV12-4, the J call TRBJ1-5; 7 bases line up with TRBD1. The source of this sequence is a human donor in a cohort sampled during active COVID-19. The sample comprised peripheral blood. CDR3 bases: TGTGCCAGCAGTACGATCGGACAGGCCCAGCATTTT. It is translated as CASSTIGQAQHF.